A single sample gave rise to the 12 T cell receptor beta chains below, sequenced in a study of beta chain features in type 1 diabetes. What was sequenced were expressed TCRB transcripts, since all of the isolated RNA had been reverse transcribed. Libraries were prepared by immunoSEQ multiplex PCR; TCRdb keeps only in-frame clonotypes and omits some of them. The repertoire has 810,000 or so clones, 17% of them found once; the top ten carry about 0.02%. Source material: naive CD4+ T cells from blood. These receptors all come from a woman in her late teens or twenties in good health.

The chain links TRBV7-2 to TRBJ2-3, with unresolved D. Germline V CDR1 and CDR2: SGHTA, FQGNSA. V was trimmed by 3 bases and J by 6 bases, leaving 10 bases between them. The CDR3 has 13 residues. The CDR3 here is CASSFNRMDTQYF. CDR3 coding DNA: TGTGCCAGCAGCTTTAACAGAATGGATACGCAGTATTTT. The full variable domain, with the rest looked up from reference TRBV7-2 and TRBJ2-3, is GAGVSQSPSNKVTEKGKDVELRCDPISGHTALYWYRQSLGQGLEFLIYFQGNSAPDKSGLPSDRFSAERTGGSVSTLTIQRTQQEDSAVYLCASSFNRMDTQYFGPGTRLTVL.

This clone came up a few times. CDR3 in amino acids: CASSSNQKDYEQYF. CDR3 DNA: TGTGCCAGCAGCTCCAACCAAAAAGACTACGAGCAGTACTTC. The chain carries TRBV11-2 and TRBJ2-7; unclear D gene. V was clipped by 4 bases and J by 3 bases, with 13 bases between them. Germline V CDR1 and CDR2: SGHAT, FQNNGV. The CDR3 has 14 amino acids.

This clone was found a few times. Within the sample, other DNA sequences also encode this same CDR3. V gene TRBV6-1 combines with J gene TRBJ2-1; no clear D gene. The length of the CDR3 is 12 residues. Germline loops: CDR1 MNHNS, CDR2 SASEGT. Trimming removed 2 bases from V and 3 bases from J, with 2 bases in between. In nucleotides, the CDR3 is TGTGCCAGCAGTGAAAGCTACAATGAGCAGTTCTTC. It yields the protein CASSESYNEQFF.

This clone appeared a few times. The chain has TRBV5-1 and TRBJ1-1, with D perhaps TRBD1 (5 bases). Germline V gene lookup returns CDR1 SGHRS and CDR2 YFSETQ. The CDR3 covers 15 residues. V lost 4 bases and J lost 0, with 13 bases in between. The CDR3 bases are TGCGCCAGCAGCCTTGGGGCAGGGTTGAACACTGAAGCTTTCTTT. Translated: CASSLGAGLNTEAFF.

The CDR3 loop reads CASSGPERGLAEDEQYF. The CDR3, as DNA: TGCGCCAGCAGCGGACCGGAAAGGGGACTAGCGGAGGACGAGCAGTACTTC. The V call is TRBV5-1, the J call TRBJ2-7; 11 bases are shared with TRBD2. This CDR3 has 17 amino acids. Germline CDR1 reads SGHRS; CDR2 reads YFSETQ. The junction had 14 bases not matched to a gene; V was cut back by 4 bases and J by 5 bases.

This clone showed up just once. The chain is built from TRBV9 and TRBJ2-7, with D unclear. Germline V gives CDR1 SGDLS, CDR2 YYNGEE. The CDR3 consists of 14 residues. The V gene lost 0 bases and the J gene lost 2 bases, with 9 bases spanning the gap. The CDR3 loop is CASSVDSWPYEQYF. CDR3 DNA: TGTGCCAGCAGCGTAGACTCGTGGCCCTACGAGCAGTACTTC.

For this clone: Other DNA sequences in the sample encode the same CDR3. The rearrangement links TRBV9 to TRBJ2-3; no clear D gene. The CDR3 sequence is 12 residues long. V dropped 0 bases and J dropped 2 bases, with 1 base sitting between them. CDR1 is SGDLS, CDR2 YYNGEE, per germline. CDR3 sequence (DNA): TGTGCCAGCAGCGTAGTCACAGATACGCAGTATTTT. Encoded protein: CASSVVTDTQYF.

The chain carries TRBV7-8 and TRBJ2-6; unclear D gene. Trimming pared 7 bases from V and 0 bases from J, leaving 4 bases between. Germline values: CDR1 SGHVS, CDR2 FQNEAQ. CDR3 length: 13 amino acids. The CDR3 reads CASTDSGANVLTF. In nucleotides, the CDR3 is TGTGCCAGCACCGACTCTGGGGCCAACGTCCTGACTTTC.

The rearrangement uses TRBV5-6 and TRBJ2-2; 9 bases are a match to TRBD1. CDR3 size: 16 residues. V shed 0 bases, J shed 4 bases, and the junction held 4 bases outside the gene matches. Germline V CDR1 and CDR2: SGHDT, YYEEEE. The CDR3 reads CASSLDRGRSTGELFF. In DNA, the CDR3 is TGTGCCAGCAGCTTGGACAGGGGGCGGTCCACCGGGGAGCTGTTTTTT.

This clone has just a few counts. The chain couples TRBV7-2 to TRBJ2-3, with 10 bases that match TRBD2. CDR3 length: 17 amino acids. With 1 base clipped from V and 6 bases from J, the junction kept 10 bases outside the gene matches. The germline gives CDR1 SGHTA, CDR2 FQGNSA. The CDR3 nucleotides read TGTGCCAGCAGCTTAGTCTTTTGGACTAGCGGAGACGATACGCAGTATTTT. Its protein is CASSLVFWTSGDDTQYF.

This rearrangement joins TRBV9 to TRBJ2-3, with D unresolved. The CDR3 loop spans 15 amino acids. Per germline, CDR1 SGDLS and CDR2 YYNGEE. Trimming shortened V by 4 bases and J by 0 bases, and 12 bases separated the two germline ends. CDR3 sequence reads: CASSSTDTSTDTQYF. CDR3 DNA sequence: TGTGCCAGCAGCAGTACTGACACGAGCACAGATACGCAGTATTTT.

The rearrangement joins TRBV9 to TRBJ2-1, with D perhaps matching TRBD2 (5 bases). Between the trimmed V and J ends, which lost 4 bases and 4 bases, there was a span of 15 bases. This CDR3 region has 15 residues. Germline V gives CDR1 SGDLS, CDR2 YYNGEE. CDR3 loop: CASSSGYTGYNEQFF. CDR3 coding DNA: TGTGCCAGCAGCTCCGGGTACACGGGGTACAATGAGCAGTTCTTC.